This T cell receptor (beta chain) was identified during a study of cytomegalovirus exposure and HLA in healthy donors (dated by TCRdb to the late 2010s). About the study as a whole: According to an earlier analysis of 450 to 650 of the donors, about 190 million T cells yielded approximately 120 million unique TCR beta sequences and about 300 Gb of sequence data. Roughly 5 DR-DQ haplotypes were treated as single units for association and clustering because of strong linkage in the cohort. Alongside the repertoire data, information on donor age, sex, ethnicity and CMV serostatus was compiled. The T cell repertoires of some 700 subjects were profiled by immunosequencing and related to cytomegalovirus serostatus. Of the approximately 400 genotyped donors, roughly 85% fell in the genetic ancestry cluster associated with self-reported Caucasian donors. Every repertoire in the discovery cohort had been generated on one and the same sequencing platform. The aim of the study was to test whether cataloging public T cell receptors could identify signatures of past pathogen exposure. To decide whether each TCR beta V gene segment behaved as functional or pseudogenic, an earlier analysis of some 600 of the donors relied on high-throughput TCR beta sequencing. A later analysis re-analyzed previously published TCR beta repertoires from 550 to 700 donors and added high-resolution HLA genotyping to study TCR occurrence patterns. HLA typing included class I and class II loci at four-digit resolution. In a later genetic analysis, genome-wide SNP genotypes for about three fifths of the roughly 670 donors were used, and that subset was treated as a discovery cohort. Along with the approximately 700-subject first cohort, a separate validation cohort of roughly 110 different subjects was used. The number of donors typed differed by locus, with about 629-640 for A, B, C, DRB1 and DQB1, around 500 for DQA1, about 610 for DPA1, and approximately 470 for DPB1. In the later analysis, no new phenotypic data were used to find candidate immune exposures; instead, reliance was placed on TCR beta sequences and their occurrence across donors. Roughly 300 gigabases of sequencing data and 70 million to 100 million unique TCR sequences were included in an early release covering over 600 HLA-typed donors. Across about 380 genotyped donors of the cohort, an average of about 250,000 unique TCR beta nucleotide sequences per donor were sequenced, and roughly 20% of those sequences were non-productive. To predict cytomegalovirus infection status, the study combined high-throughput TCR immunosequencing, statistical association of individual TCRs with disease status, and machine learning.

The library came from the immunoSEQ multiplex PCR assay. The multiplex PCR relied on a mix of 60 forward primers for TCR Vbeta segments and 13 reverse primers for TCR Jbeta segments. The CDR3 region of rearranged TCR beta genes was amplified from genomic DNA by a multiplex PCR assay. On the Illumina HiSeq System, the amplified TCR beta libraries were sequenced as 87-base-pair reads. For the original study's pipeline: A later analysis tallied approximately 87 million unique TCR beta chains across the 700 or so repertoires, and some 10 million of those chains were shared by two or more donors. Raw reads were error-corrected and collapsed into unique sequences with a nearest-neighbor algorithm that merged closely related sequences to remove PCR and sequencing errors. V, D and J gene segments were assigned by aligning CDR3 sequences to IMGT reference sequences. For a sequence to be retained, a match of at least six nucleotides to both a V gene segment and a J gene segment was required. A rearrangement was called productive if the CDR3 had no stop codons and remained in frame with V and J, and every other rearrangement was called non-productive. CDR3 was defined according to IMGT convention as the region running from the second conserved V-encoded cysteine to the conserved J-encoded phenylalanine. The earlier analysis of about 570 of the donors excluded any sequence lacking an unambiguous match to a single V gene segment. In an earlier analysis of almost 600 of the donors, a V segment was called functional when productive rearrangements were above 56.7%, and segregating when the standard deviation between donors exceeded 5%. A statistical classification framework was developed to diagnose cytomegalovirus status using the catalog of TCR beta chain sequences. V and J gene assignment, in a later analysis, came from comparing TCR nucleotide sequences with IMGT/GENE-DB human TR gene sequences. In a later analysis, CDR3 sequences and most-parsimonious VDJ recombination scenarios were assigned using the TCRdist pipeline. In a later analysis, every TCR beta chain was defined by the combination of its CDR3 amino acid sequence and its V-gene family, and reads without a unique V-gene family were dropped. To address suspected cross-contamination and a sequencing artifact, a later analysis removed 592 highly shared, low-generation-probability nucleotide sequences. A later analysis calculated a clonal expansion index for each public chain from normalized within-repertoire ranks of inferred template counts. In a later analysis, generation probabilities were computed with a VDJ recombination model fitted to out-of-frame rearrangements, and the resulting probabilities were checked against IGoR. A later analysis scored TCR-TCR, TCR-HLA and TCR-CMV co-occurrence with hypergeometric tests, applying a repertoire-size bias correction to TCR pairs. In a later analysis, false discovery rates were estimated by permuting HLA or CMV assignments 20 times. A later analysis grouped co-occurring TCRs with DBSCAN, adding TCRdist sequence similarity when clustering within HLA-allele-positive subsets. For co-occurrence clustering, repertoires with fewer than 30,000 or more than 120,000 public chains were excluded, along with roughly five repertoires with anomalous nucleotide sharing. The table was pulled from immuneACCESS by TCRdb, which kept in-frame rearrangements only. Such tables lose some clones; where checked, under half of the loss comes from unresolved V genes, and the rest has no known cause. D and trimming come from the DNA, and the V and J calls and clone size come from that table. This sample has roughly 34,000 clones in its table, and almost 70% of those were observed once. The ten largest account for more than 6.5% of the sample.

Spanning cysteine to phenylalanine, the CDR3 consists of 15 amino acids. The DNA shown is the 45-base CDR3, in frame from base 1. CDR1 and CDR2, looked up from the germline V gene, are SGHRS and YFSETQ. V loses 4 bases, J loses 0 bases, and the germline ends lie 8 bases apart. In regard to this clone: It has no known antigen specificity. No qualities accompany the bases; no much larger clone lies one base away.

The full study reports these points: This cohort had only TCR beta chains sequenced, and the lack of alpha or paired-chain data limited which features could be detected. A later analysis reported that several top co-occurrence clusters appeared linked to parvovirus B19, influenza, CMV and Epstein-Barr virus. According to the authors, the approach could potentially be generalized to other disease states and immunological phenotypes. A cluster of highly shared sequence variants was judged likely to represent a technical artifact of the sequencing pipeline. In a later analysis, most CMV-associated TCR beta chains were found to appear HLA-restricted, with HLA associations seemingly driven largely by CMV exposure. V-gene and J-gene trimming of TCR beta chains was associated with a missense DCLRE1C variant in a later genetic analysis, and the association was replicated in an independent cohort. The only immune exposure information available for the cohort was CMV serostatus. In a later analysis, the rate of TCR association differed among HLA loci, with DRB1 alleles having the most associated TCRs and HLA-C alleles having the fewest. In the study, some 180 TCR beta chains were listed as associated with cytomegalovirus. Correlated functional status among segregating V segments might reflect linkage disequilibrium, but an unknown experimental factor could not be ruled out. Broadly in line with IMGT annotations, most TCR beta V segments showed up in productive rearrangements about 87% or about 30% of the time in an earlier analysis of approximately 600 of the donors. A further reported finding was that TCR beta sequences accurately predicted the HLA-A and HLA-B alleles for most subjects in the first cohort. In a later analysis, HLA-associated TCR beta chains showed more clonal expansion and lower generation probabilities than non-associated chains that were equally common. The earlier analysis of about 600 of the donors excluded 15 to 20 rarely observed V segments, including chromosome 9 orphons, because counts were too low. When HLA alleles, especially DR and DQ, strongly co-occurred, TCR associations were difficult to assign to individual alleles. A later genetic analysis reported fewer N-insertions in productive TCRs among donors in an Asian-associated ancestry cluster than the roughly 700-donor mean. Specific HLA alleles were associated with 18,000 or so TCR beta sequences at a false discovery rate of 0.05 in a later analysis. HLA typing was unavailable for some donors at each locus, so association tests used only the typed subset. In vitro tests confirmed that a few of the cytomegalovirus-associated TCR beta chains recognize cytomegalovirus antigens. Most TCR sequences were observed very rarely across donors, whereas some public TCRs were present in many individuals. Because the 87-base-pair reads could not distinguish some IMGT-functional V segments, including TRBV6-2 and TRBV6-3, those segments were excluded. Sequencing depth was assumed to be roughly uniform across donors in the presence/absence analyses, though that assumption may not hold. The classifier was reported to diagnose cytomegalovirus status with high specificity and sensitivity in both the original cohort and the validation cohort.

The cohort consisted of fewer than 700 healthy bone marrow donors. All cohort members were sampled while nominally healthy, although unrecorded immune exposures were likely present. The donor tested CMV seronegative, placing the donor among the 350 or so seronegative members of the cohort. A peripheral blood sample was collected from each donor, and TCR beta sequencing was performed on peripheral blood mononuclear cells. The Qiagen DNeasy Blood Extraction Kit was used to extract genomic DNA from the blood cell samples. This TCR came from a man between 25 and 39 years old in good health and CMV-seronegative. Rearrangement joined TRBV5-1 to TRBJ2-6; the D gene identity is not certain. The sample was PBMCs. The CDR3 protein is CASSPPGSGANVLTF. The DNA sequence reads TGCGCCAGCAGCCCCCCGGGCTCTGGGGCCAACGTCCTGACTTTC.